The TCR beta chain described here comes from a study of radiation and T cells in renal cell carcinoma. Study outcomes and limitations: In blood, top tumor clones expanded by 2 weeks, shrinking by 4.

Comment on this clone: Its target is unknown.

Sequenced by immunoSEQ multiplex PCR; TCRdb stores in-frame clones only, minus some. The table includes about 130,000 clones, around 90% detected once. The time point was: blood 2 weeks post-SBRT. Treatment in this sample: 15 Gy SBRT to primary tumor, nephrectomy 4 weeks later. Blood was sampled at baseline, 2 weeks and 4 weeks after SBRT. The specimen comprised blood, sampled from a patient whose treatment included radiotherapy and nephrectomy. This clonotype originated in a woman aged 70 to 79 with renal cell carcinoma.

For the CDR3, the DNA is TGTGCCAGTAGATCGGGAGGCGTGCTGTTTTTT. Translated, it gives CASRSGGVLFF. The rearrangement links TRBV19 to TRBJ2-2; 7 positions agree with TRBD2. The length of the CDR3 is 11 residues. Germline loops: CDR1 LNHDA, CDR2 SQIVND (reference sequence). The junction had 5 bases not matched to a gene; V was cut back by 6 bases and J by 13 bases.